This T cell receptor (beta chain) was profiled in a study of early T cells in non-severe SARS-CoV-2 infection. Study-wide context: Sequencing of bulk RNA from unsorted whole blood was done, without chain pairing. Study findings and constraints: Sequences matched to VDJdb favored anti-spike CD8 responses, while private and CD4 specificities were missed.

The V segment lost 6 bases and the J segment 0 bases; nucleotides outside the gene matches: 14. Germline V gene lookup returns CDR1 DFQATT and CDR2 SNEGSKA (reference sequence). The CDR3 is 18 amino acids. As part of library construction, unique molecular identifiers were attached to individual cDNA molecules. A single record per CDR3 protein comes from TCRdb applying MiXCR to the 5' RACE reads. The sample gives under 60,000 distinct CDR3 sequences, roughly 5.5% of which show up once; approximately 4.1% is in the top ten. This clonotype was found many times. Its antigen is currently unknown. Specimen: whole blood. J is TRBJ1-5 and V is TRBV20-1; 10 bases are shared with TRBD1. This TCR derives from an adult who was a healthcare worker with PCR-confirmed SARS-CoV-2 infection or an uninfected control (not recorded which). The CDR3 loop reads CSATGPGQGRNSNQPQHF. The CDR3 DNA follows: TGCAGTGCCACGGGGCCGGGACAGGGGAGAAATAGCAATCAGCCCCAGCATTTT.